The 31 T cell receptor beta chains below were found in one sample sequenced in a study of T-cell reconstitution after alpha-beta-depleted transplantation in children. For TCRbeta, the library was prepared with unique molecular identifiers. Each CDR3 protein is one row after TCRdb ran MiXCR on the PCR reads. Counted here are hundreds of thousands of distinct CDR3 sequences, 15% to 20% occurring once; the ten biggest clones make up 25% to 30%. The sequencing used PBMCs, mostly from graft donor cells, collected 360 days after TCRalphabeta/CD19-depleted stem cell transplant. These receptors came from a boy in the first two years of life who had a stem cell transplant for Wiskott-Aldrich syndrome, so the T cells may come from the graft donor.

This clonotype was counted between two and nine times. The chain employs TRBV10-3 and TRBJ2-1; 7 bases are shared with TRBD1. J was trimmed by 8 bases and V by 10 bases; bases with no gene match: 11. Germline CDR1 and CDR2: ENHRY and SYGVKD. CDR3 size: 13 residues. CDR3 nucleotides: TGTGCCACCACTATTTCAGGGGGTCATGAGCAGTTCTTC. Translating gives CATTISGGHEQFF.

In this sample, this clonotype turned up a few times. The rearrangement uses TRBV7-9 and TRBJ2-5; tentative D call: TRBD2 (5 bases). The V and J ends lost 1 base and 6 bases respectively, with 12 bases between them. The CDR3 is 14 residues long. Germline V lookup: CDR1 SEHNR, CDR2 FQNEAQ (reference sequence). The CDR3 reads CASSLDTPGKTQYF. The CDR3 DNA sequence: TGTGCCAGCAGCTTAGATACCCCGGGGAAGACCCAGTACTTC.

The table lists this clonotype with a few counts. The gene calls are TRBV12-3 or TRBV12-4 and TRBJ2-1, with 9 bases matching TRBD1. CDR3 length: 17 residues. The V and J ends lost 1 base and 7 bases, in that order; junction bases with no gene match: 11. DNA for the CDR3: TGTGCCAGCAGTTTAGATAAAGGGACAGGGCTCGCAAATGAGCAGTTCTTC. Protein product: CASSLDKGTGLANEQFF.

The chain uses TRBV10-3 and TRBJ1-2, with 10 bases lining up with TRBD1. This CDR3 comprises 13 residues. The V gene's germline CDR1 is ENHRY and CDR2 SYGVKD. Trimming removed 6 bases from V and 4 bases from J; junction bases left unmatched: 2. CDR3: CAIRGTGAYGYTF. The CDR3 region has the DNA TGTGCCATCAGGGGGACAGGGGCCTATGGCTACACCTTC.

V usage is TRBV5-1 and J usage is TRBJ2-2, with D hard to call. The V gene's germline CDR1 is SGHRS and CDR2 YFSETQ. Trimming left V 4 bases short and J 9 bases short, with 10 bases between. This CDR3 spans 12 amino acids. The CDR3 spells CASSVVGRELFF. The CDR3 bases are TGCGCCAGCAGCGTAGTTGGCCGGGAGCTGTTTTTT. Variable domain in full (rest from reference TRBV5-1 and TRBJ2-2): KAGVTQTPRYLIKTRGQQVTLSCSPISGHRSVSWYQQTPGQGLQFLFEYFSETQRNKGNFPGRFSGRQFSNSRSEMNVSTLELGDSALYLCASSVVGRELFFGEGSRLTVL.

This clonotype was seen more than once but under ten times. The DNA for the CDR3 is TGTGCCAGCAGCTTATGGGTAGCCATGAACACTGAAGCTTTCTTT. Amino acid sequence: CASSLWVAMNTEAFF. The chain carries TRBV11-2 and TRBJ1-1, with D unclear. CDR1 SGHAT and CDR2 FQNNGV come from the germline V gene. This CDR3 spans 15 amino acids. V lost 2 bases, J lost 0 bases, and 10 bases lay in between.

In this sample, this clonotype turned up a few times. The chain recombines TRBV20-1 with TRBJ2-7; tentatively, D is TRBD1 (6 bases). The CDR3 runs to 16 residues. Trimming took 2 bases from V and 2 from J, leaving 19 bases between them. Looked up from germline, CDR1 is DFQATT and CDR2 is SNEGSKA (reference sequence). CDR3 residues: CSARRGTGTWTYEQYF. The DNA for the CDR3 is TGCAGTGCTAGAAGGGGCACAGGGACATGGACCTACGAGCAGTACTTC.

The chain employs TRBV27 and TRBJ1-4; D gene uncertain. V lost 3 bases and J 4 bases, leaving 9 bases between the germline ends. Per the germline V gene, CDR1 is MNHEY and CDR2 is SMNVEV (reference sequence). The CDR3 spans 14 residues. The chain's CDR3 is CASSFIGRNEKLFF. The CDR3 DNA is TGTGCCAGCAGTTTTATCGGGCGTAATGAAAAACTGTTTTTT.

This clonotype was found a few times. The rearrangement uses TRBV4-2 and TRBJ2-1; 9 nucleotides agree with TRBD2. The CDR3 has 19 residues. Per germline, CDR1 LGHNA and CDR2 YNFKEQ. After removal of 4 bases from V and 9 bases from J, the junction contained 22 bases not matched to a gene. CDR3 residues: CASSRVASGEVGSCCEQFF. The CDR3 nucleotides are TGTGCCAGCAGCCGCGTTGCTAGCGGGGAAGTTGGGTCATGCTGTGAGCAGTTCTTC.

This clonotype was detected a few times. This rearrangement joins TRBV20-1 to TRBJ2-7; 7 bases agree with TRBD2. CDR1 and CDR2 (germline): DFQATT, SNEGSKA (reference sequence). J was trimmed by 3 bases and V by 5 bases; bases with no gene match: 4. The CDR3 is 12 amino acids. The DNA of the CDR3 is TGCAGTGCTCGGGACTATAACTACGAGCAGTACTTC. Protein sequence: CSARDYNYEQYF.

This clonotype was detected a few times. The V and J genes are TRBV6-5 and TRBJ2-7; TRBD2 aligns across 8 bases. Per germline, CDR1 MNHEY and CDR2 SVGAGI. The ends lost 0 bases at V and 7 bases at J; junction bases unmatched: 8. The CDR3 length is 15 residues. This CDR3 reads CASSYSFGGAYEQYF. The CDR3 DNA is TGTGCCAGCAGTTACTCGTTCGGGGGGGCTTATGAGCAGTACTTC.

This clonotype was found many times. The V call is TRBV5-1, the J call TRBJ2-1; 9 bases are a match to TRBD2. The germline V gene encodes CDR1 SGHRS and CDR2 YFSETQ. This CDR3 has 17 residues. The junction had 12 bases not matched to a gene; V was cut back by 0 bases and J by 8 bases. The CDR3 sequence is CASSLDLAGALGYEQFF. Written as DNA, the CDR3 is TGCGCCAGCAGCTTGGATTTAGCGGGGGCCCTGGGGTATGAGCAGTTCTTC.

For the CDR3, the DNA is TGCGCCAGCAGCTTGGGACTACACTACACAGATACGCAGTATTTT. It yields the protein CASSLGLHYTDTQYF. The V call is TRBV5-1, the J call TRBJ2-3; D is perhaps TRBD2 (5 bases). Trimming took 0 bases from V and 2 from J, leaving 10 bases between them. Per the germline V gene, CDR1 is SGHRS and CDR2 is YFSETQ. The CDR3 spans 15 residues.

This sequence joins TRBV5-1 and TRBJ1-2; D not resolved. CDR1 is SGHRS, CDR2 YFSETQ, per germline. CDR3 length equals 13 residues. V was pared by 3 bases and J by 5 bases, with 11 bases between. CDR3 DNA: TGCGCCAGCAGCTACGGCTCCCTTTATGGCTACACCTTC. Protein product: CASSYGSLYGYTF.

CDR3 nucleotide sequence: TGTGCCAGCTCACCACGGGAGGGCACCTACGAGCAGTACTTC. Translated, it gives CASSPREGTYEQYF. This chain links TRBV18 with TRBJ2-7, with 7 bases fitting TRBD2. The length of the CDR3 is 14 residues. The V gene's germline CDR1 is KGHSH and CDR2 LQKENI. The V gene end was trimmed by 1 base and the J gene end by 2 bases; junction bases not matched to a gene: 2.

CDR3 DNA: TGTGCCAGCAGCCACGCGGACAGGGCACTAGCCAAAAACATTCAGTACTTC. As protein: CASSHADRALAKNIQYF. The chain has TRBV4-2 and TRBJ2-4; 8 bases line up with TRBD1. Trimming cost V 3 bases and J 0 bases; bases outside gene matches: 7. This CDR3 is built from 17 residues. CDR1 is LGHNA, CDR2 YNFKEQ, per germline.

This chain uses TRBV3-1 with TRBJ2-7, with 10 bases aligning to TRBD2. The CDR3 spans 16 residues. Germline CDR1 reads LGHDT; CDR2 reads YNNKEL (reference sequence). The J segment lost 7 bases and the V segment lost 4 bases, leaving 13 bases of the junction unmatched. CDR3 residues: CASSRRAGGPRGEQYF. In DNA, the CDR3 is TGTGCCAGCAGCCGACGAGCGGGGGGGCCACGGGGAGAGCAGTACTTC.

This clonotype was recorded a few times. The chain combines TRBV5-1 with TRBJ2-3; 8 positions match TRBD1. This CDR3 comprises 13 residues. Germline lookup yields CDR1 SGHRS and CDR2 YFSETQ. The trim removed 7 bases at V and 6 bases at J, leaving 7 bases unmatched. The CDR3 DNA is TGCGCCAGCGGCCAGGGGGCTCGGGATACGCAGTATTTT. This translates into CASGQGARDTQYF.

This clonotype showed up just a few times. The V call is TRBV6-1, the J call TRBJ2-7; 14 positions agree with TRBD2. This CDR3 comprises 18 residues. Per the germline V gene, CDR1 is MNHNS and CDR2 is SASEGT. V was clipped by 7 bases and J by 2 bases; unmatched bases: 13. CDR3 sequence: CASTIIPVTSGRAYEQYF. For the CDR3, the DNA is TGTGCCAGCACCATTATACCCGTGACTAGCGGGAGGGCCTACGAGCAGTACTTC.

This clonotype has a handful of counts. The chain is built from TRBV5-1 and TRBJ2-1, with a weak D call TRBD2 (6 bases). Germline V lookup: CDR1 SGHRS, CDR2 YFSETQ. Trimming shortened V by 4 bases and J by 2 bases, and 13 bases separated the two germline ends. The CDR3 has 15 amino acids. CDR3: CASSQRAGPYNEQFF. CDR3 bases: TGCGCCAGCAGCCAAAGAGCGGGCCCCTACAATGAGCAGTTCTTC. The complete variable domain, with remaining parts taken from reference TRBV5-1 and TRBJ2-1, reads KAGVTQTPRYLIKTRGQQVTLSCSPISGHRSVSWYQQTPGQGLQFLFEYFSETQRNKGNFPGRFSGRQFSNSRSEMNVSTLELGDSALYLCASSQRAGPYNEQFFGPGTRLTVL.

This clonotype was seen a handful of times. The chain links TRBV4-1 to TRBJ1-6, with D perhaps matching TRBD1 (5 bases). CDR1 is MGHRA and CDR2 is YSYEKL in the germline V gene. V lost 3 bases and J 14 bases, leaving 11 bases between the germline ends. CDR3 length equals 12 residues. This chain's CDR3 is CASSHLGGTLHF. The CDR3 DNA follows: TGCGCCAGCAGCCACCTGGGGGGGACCCTCCACTTT.

The chain carries TRBV24-1 and TRBJ2-2; 12 bases map to TRBD1. The ends lost 1 base at V and 6 bases at J; junction bases unmatched: 5. Germline V lookup: CDR1 KGHDR, CDR2 SFDVKD. The length of the CDR3 is 17 residues. CDR3 sequence (DNA): TGTGCCACCAGTGATTTCGCGGGACAGGGGGCACCCGGGGAGCTGTTTTTT. Its protein is CATSDFAGQGAPGELFF.

The CDR3 region is CSVGLLLAGGTGQFF. CDR3 coding DNA: TGCAGCGTCGGTCTCCTCCTAGCGGGGGGGACCGGGCAGTTCTTC. V gene TRBV29-1 combines with J gene TRBJ2-1, with 12 bases fitting TRBD2. Germline CDR1 SQVTM, CDR2 ANQGSEA. V shed 6 bases, J shed 12 bases, and the junction held 15 bases outside the gene matches. This CDR3 is 15 amino acids long.

This chain links TRBV5-1 with TRBJ2-3, with D unresolved. The CDR3 is made up of 15 amino acids. CDR1 SGHRS and CDR2 YFSETQ come from the germline V gene. Trimming removed 0 bases at V and 2 bases at J, with 10 bases between. CDR3 bases: TGCGCCAGCAGCTTGGTGGCTACCTACACAGATACGCAGTATTTT. It is translated as CASSLVATYTDTQYF.

This clonotype has only a few counts. The chain uses TRBV29-1 and TRBJ2-7; the match to TRBD2 covers 9 bases. The CDR3 is made up of 13 amino acids. V shed 4 bases and J 2 bases; nucleotides not matched to a gene: 3. Germline loops: CDR1 SQVTM, CDR2 ANQGSEA. The chain's CDR3 is CSVALAGPYEQYF. The DNA of the CDR3 is TGCAGCGTTGCTCTAGCGGGACCCTACGAGCAGTACTTC.

The chain employs TRBV12-3 or TRBV12-4 and TRBJ2-2, with a weak D call TRBD2 (7 bases). The CDR3 contains 14 residues. The ends were cut back, 7 bases at V and 6 bases at J, with 15 bases in the middle. In nucleotides, the CDR3 is TGTGCCAGCAAAGGAGGGAGGGGGTCCGGGGAGCTGTTTTTT. It is translated as CASKGGRGSGELFF.

V gene TRBV2 combines with J gene TRBJ2-2; maybe TRBD1 (6 bases). V was clipped by 10 bases and J by 6 bases, with 21 bases between them. Germline CDR1 reads SNHLY; CDR2 reads FYNNEI. The CDR3 runs 15 residues. CDR3 sequence: CATHPGPGVSGELFF. The DNA of the CDR3 is TGTGCCACCCACCCCGGGCCAGGGGTCTCCGGGGAGCTGTTTTTT.

The chain has TRBV7-2 and TRBJ2-1, with D unclear. The CDR3 contains 15 residues. With 0 bases removed from V and 2 bases from J, the gap between germline ends came to 8 bases. Germline CDR1 reads SGHTA; CDR2 reads FQGNSA. The CDR3 protein is CASSLAYGPYNEQFF. In DNA form, the CDR3 reads TGTGCCAGCAGCTTAGCCTATGGGCCCTACAATGAGCAGTTCTTC.

This clonotype turned up a few times. CDR3 loop: CASSLAGGPGGDTQYF. Written as DNA, the CDR3 is TGTGCCAGCTCACTAGCAGGGGGCCCCGGCGGAGATACGCAGTATTTT. The chain links TRBV18 to TRBJ2-3; 8 nucleotides align to TRBD1. The CDR3 sequence is 16 residues long. Germline V gene lookup returns CDR1 KGHSH and CDR2 LQKENI. The V segment lost 4 bases and the J segment 5 bases; nucleotides outside the gene matches: 11.

The chain has TRBV30 and TRBJ2-7, with D perhaps TRBD1 or TRBD2 (5 bases each). The CDR3 sequence is 11 residues long. With 5 bases removed from V and 3 bases from J, the gap between germline ends came to 8 bases. Germline CDR1 reads GTSNPN; CDR2 reads SVGIG (reference sequence). The chain's CDR3 is CAWGTIYEQYF. CDR3 DNA: TGTGCCTGGGGGACGATCTACGAGCAGTACTTC.

This clonotype was counted between two and nine times. J is TRBJ2-7 and V is TRBV3-1; 9 bases line up with TRBD1. The CDR3 runs 14 residues. V was pared by 0 bases and J by 5 bases, with 2 bases of the junction left unmatched. Germline CDR1 is LGHDT and CDR2 is YNNKEL (reference sequence). The CDR3 DNA sequence: TGTGCCAGCAGCCAAGAACGGGACAGGGACGAGCAGTACTTC. It is translated as CASSQERDRDEQYF.